This T cell receptor (beta chain) was recovered during a study of T cell responses to AZD1222 COVID-19 vaccine (dated by TCRdb to the early 2020s). About the study as a whole: Because spike-specific TCR depth and breadth did not differ between the two schedules, AZD1222 recipients who got a second dose at roughly 4 weeks were pooled with those who got a second dose at roughly 12 weeks. TCR sequencing was performed for roughly 240 trial participants, of whom about 200 were given two doses of AZD1222 and roughly 25 were given two doses of MenACWY control vaccine. Trial participants were enrolled into age subgroups of 18-55, 56-69 and 70-plus years, which contained about 160, 30 and 59 TCR-sequenced participants, respectively.

As for this clone: It has no known antigen specificity. No much larger clone is present one base from it, and per-base qualities are unavailable.

Interpreted using the paper, the time point label stands for: baseline before first vaccination. Samples from vaccinated people were obtained from the UK trials COV001 and COV002, which included a single-blind randomized controlled phase 2/3 trial of AZD1222 (ChAdOx1 nCoV-19) in healthy adults. For TCRbeta chain sequencing, PBMC samples were collected from trial participants at day 0 and at day 28 after the second dose. The CDR3 regions of human TCRbeta chains were subjected to immunosequencing. The published analysis was carried out like this. TCRs in the repertoires were matched against a reference library of SARS-CoV-2-specific TCRs that had been generated with the MIRA antigen-specificity platform. Breadth was defined as the fraction of unique TCRs that were SARS-CoV-2-associated. Depth was defined as the fraction of total T cells that were SARS-CoV-2-associated. Using the MIRA data, each spike-specific TCR was mapped to the spike region that the TCR reacts to and placed in a CD4 or CD8 class. Log10-transformed breadth and depth values were compared by one-way ANOVA with Sidak's multiple comparisons tests. The table was pulled from immuneACCESS by TCRdb, which kept in-frame rearrangements only. Such tables lose some clones; where checked, under half of the loss comes from unresolved V genes, and the rest has no known cause. That table supplies the V and J calls and clone size; D and trimming were determined from the DNA. The sample profile shows more than 150,000 clones; 75% to 95% of them were found once. Jointly, the top ten make up 4% to 5.5% of the sample.

What the authors observed across the whole study: Participants were mostly white British and included more females than males, and it was suggested by the authors that clonal diversity may have been underestimated. Conclusions about previously exposed vaccinees are limited because only five or six AZD1222 recipients were SARS-CoV-2 seropositive at baseline. A significant rise in spike-specific TCR breadth and depth was observed after two AZD1222 doses relative to day 0 and relative to MenACWY recipients. The whole spike protein was spanned by vaccine-associated CD4 TCRs, and dominant responses were seen in regions 160-218 and 743-854. No day 14 peak-response samples were available, so repertoires were characterized only after the peak T cell response. Reportedly, close to half of the unique spike-specific TCRs recognized epitopes lying outside the regions that are mutated in the B.1.351 and B.1.1.7 variants. The 56-69-year group was small, and its depth increase did not reach significance, likely because of low power.

Relative to germline, V is missing 1 base and J is missing 0 bases, with 3 bases of the junction outside any gene match. The germline V gene encodes CDR1 SGHAT and CDR2 FQNNGV. The CDR3 holds 15 amino acids from the cysteine to the phenylalanine. Of all the DNA, just the CDR3 is kept, 45 bases in frame from base 1. The sequence links TRBV11-2 to TRBJ2-7; a stretch of 7 junction bases matches TRBD2. The sample was peripheral blood, taken on day 0 of AZD1222 vaccination. The sequence came from an adult in good health. The base sequence is TGTGCCAGCAGCTTAGCCGGGGGGTCCTCCTACGAGCAGTACTTC. It is translated as CASSLAGGSSYEQYF.